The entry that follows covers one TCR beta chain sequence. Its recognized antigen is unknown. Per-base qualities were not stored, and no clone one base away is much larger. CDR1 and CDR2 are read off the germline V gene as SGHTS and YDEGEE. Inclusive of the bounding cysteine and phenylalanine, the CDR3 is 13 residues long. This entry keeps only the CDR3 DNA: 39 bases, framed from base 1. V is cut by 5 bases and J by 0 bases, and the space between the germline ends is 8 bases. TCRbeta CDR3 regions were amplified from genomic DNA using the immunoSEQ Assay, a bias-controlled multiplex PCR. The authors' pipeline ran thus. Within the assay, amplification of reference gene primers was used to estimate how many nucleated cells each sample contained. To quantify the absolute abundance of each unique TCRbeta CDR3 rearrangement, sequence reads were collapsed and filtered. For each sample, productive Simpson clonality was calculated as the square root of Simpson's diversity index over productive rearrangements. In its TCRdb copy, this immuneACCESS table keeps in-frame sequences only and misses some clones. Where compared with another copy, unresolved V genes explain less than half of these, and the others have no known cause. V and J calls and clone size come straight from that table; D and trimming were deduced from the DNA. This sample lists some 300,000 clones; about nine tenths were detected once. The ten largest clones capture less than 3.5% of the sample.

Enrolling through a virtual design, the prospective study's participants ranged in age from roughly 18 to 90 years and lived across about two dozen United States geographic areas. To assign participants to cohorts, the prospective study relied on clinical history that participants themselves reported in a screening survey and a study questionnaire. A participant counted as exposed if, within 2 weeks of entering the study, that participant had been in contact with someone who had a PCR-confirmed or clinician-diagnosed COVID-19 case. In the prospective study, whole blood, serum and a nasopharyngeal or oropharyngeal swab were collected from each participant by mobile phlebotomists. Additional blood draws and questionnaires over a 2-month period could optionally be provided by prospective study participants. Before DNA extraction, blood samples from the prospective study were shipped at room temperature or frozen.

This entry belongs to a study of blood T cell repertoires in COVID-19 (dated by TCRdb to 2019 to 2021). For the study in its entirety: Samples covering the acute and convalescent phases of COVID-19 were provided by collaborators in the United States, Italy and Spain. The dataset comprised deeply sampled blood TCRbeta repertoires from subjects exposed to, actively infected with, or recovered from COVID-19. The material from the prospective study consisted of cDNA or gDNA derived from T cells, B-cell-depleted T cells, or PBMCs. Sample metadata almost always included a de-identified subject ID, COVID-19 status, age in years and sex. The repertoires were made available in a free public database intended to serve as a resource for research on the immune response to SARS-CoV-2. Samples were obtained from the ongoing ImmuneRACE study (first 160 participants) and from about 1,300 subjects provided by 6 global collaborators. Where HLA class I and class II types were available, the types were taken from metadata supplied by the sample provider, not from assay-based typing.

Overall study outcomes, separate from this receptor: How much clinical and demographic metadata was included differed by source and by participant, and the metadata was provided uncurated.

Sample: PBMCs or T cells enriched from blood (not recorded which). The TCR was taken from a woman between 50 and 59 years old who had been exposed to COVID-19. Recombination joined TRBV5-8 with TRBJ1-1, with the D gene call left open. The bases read TGTGCCAGCAGAATACACATGAACACTGAAGCTTTCTTT. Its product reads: CASRIHMNTEAFF.